Sequencing of this TCR beta chain was carried out in a study of blood T cell repertoires in COVID-19. Overall study context: Some COVID-19 samples were acute and others convalescent; all came from the United States, Italy and Spain. From T cells, B-cell-depleted T cells, or PBMCs came the material, which was cDNA or gDNA.

The CDR3 runs 12 residues. Trimming took off 7 bases at V and 0 bases at J, with 3 bases between the two ends. Germline CDR1 reads MDHEN; CDR2 reads SYDVKM. Clones were read by immunoSEQ multiplex PCR, and TCRdb kept only the in-frame ones, dropping some. The sample includes some 150,000 clones, about 89% of them seen just once. V usage is TRBV28 and J usage is TRBJ2-2; D gene ambiguous. Sequencing was performed on peripheral blood. This sequence was found in a man aged 45-60 years with acute or convalescent COVID-19. CDR3: CASNSNTGELFF. The CDR3 DNA is TGTGCCAGCAACTCGAACACCGGGGAGCTGTTTTTT.